This entry features one TCR beta chain sequence. Its antigen is undetermined. The data stem from a study of T cell responses to AZD1222 COVID-19 vaccine. Study-wide background: Analysis merged second doses at about 4 or about 12 weeks.

Clones were sequenced by immunoSEQ multiplex PCR, and TCRdb holds only the in-frame ones, with some missing. The sample has about 130,000 clones; approximately 85% are singletons. General study findings and limits: When two AZD1222 doses had been given, Spike-specific TCR breadth and depth rose. Donors were largely white British and mainly female; clonal diversity was possibly underestimated. Reports say nearly half of spike-specific TCRs go after unmutated variant regions.

The source was peripheral blood, collected on day 0 of AZD1222 vaccination. The origin of this receptor is an adult in good health.

The CDR3 DNA reads TGCGCCAGCAGCCAAGGGCTAGCGGGAGCTGCAGATACGCAGTATTTT. Protein: CASSQGLAGAADTQYF. This chain uses TRBV4-3 with TRBJ2-3, with 10 bases lining up with TRBD2. The germline V gene has CDR1 LGHNA and CDR2 YSLEER. The CDR3 totals 16 residues. V shed 1 base and J 4 bases; nucleotides not matched to a gene: 5.